This entry describes one T cell receptor (beta chain). The antigen it recognizes is unknown. Qualities for individual bases were not recorded, and no much larger clone is one base off. Interpreted using the paper, the time point label stands for: baseline before first vaccination. Vaccinee samples came from UK trials COV001 and COV002, including a single-blind randomized controlled phase 2/3 trial of AZD1222 (ChAdOx1 nCoV-19) in healthy adults. For TCRbeta chain sequencing, PBMC samples from trial participants were taken at day 0 and at day 28 after the second dose. The sample originates from a study of T cell responses to AZD1222 COVID-19 vaccine (TCRdb year 2021). Regarding the complete study: AZD1222 recipients given second doses at about 4 weeks or at about 12 weeks were pooled, since spike-specific TCR depth and breadth were not found to differ between the two schedules. Trial participants were enrolled by age into 18-55, 56-69 and 70-plus year subgroups, with roughly 160, 29 and 62 TCR-sequenced participants respectively. A total of 230 or so trial participants underwent TCR sequencing, of whom about 210 received two doses of AZD1222 and about 25 received two doses of the MenACWY control vaccine.

The CDR3 regions of human TCRbeta chains were subjected to immunosequencing. In the original analysis: TCRs in the repertoires were compared against a reference library of SARS-CoV-2-specific TCRs that had been generated with the MIRA antigen-specificity platform. Breadth meant the fraction of unique TCRs that were SARS-CoV-2-associated, whereas depth meant the fraction of total T cells that were SARS-CoV-2-associated. Using the MIRA data, each spike-specific TCR was assigned both to the spike region to which the TCR was reactive and to a CD4 or CD8 class. Log10-transformed breadth and depth values were compared by one-way ANOVA with Sidak's multiple comparisons tests. The table comes from immuneACCESS by way of TCRdb, which keeps in-frame sequences with V and J called. Part of the clones is missing from these tables; in studies checked, under half for an unresolved V gene and the rest for unknown reasons. V and J calls and clone size come straight from that table; D and trimming were deduced from the DNA. Present in this sample are around 170,000 clones, roughly 93% of which were seen just once. The ten largest account for roughly 0.99% of the sample.

The trim is 5 bases for V and 8 bases for J, with a gap of 7 bases between the germline ends. Inclusive of the bounding cysteine and phenylalanine, the CDR3 is 12 residues long. CDR3 DNA is the only sequence kept; it has 36 bases, read in frame from the first base. Looking up the germline V gene yields CDR1 SGHTA and CDR2 FQGNSA. Results the study describes overall, beyond this receptor: Most participants were white British and females outnumbered males, and the authors suggested that clonal diversity may have been underestimated. Spike-specific TCR breadth and depth rose significantly after two AZD1222 doses compared with day 0 and with MenACWY recipients. Epitopes outside the regions mutated in the B.1.351 and B.1.1.7 variants were reportedly recognized by nearly half of the unique spike-specific TCRs. In the small 56-69-year group, the increase in depth fell short of significance, most likely because of low power. Only five to seven AZD1222 recipients were SARS-CoV-2 seropositive at baseline, limiting conclusions about previously exposed vaccinees. Because no samples from the day 14 peak response were available, repertoires could be characterized only after the peak T cell response. Vaccine-associated CD4 TCRs spanned the whole spike protein, with dominant responses in regions 160-218 and 743-854.

The sample was peripheral blood, taken on day 0 of AZD1222 vaccination. This TCR was sampled from an adult in good health. The rearrangement combines TRBV7-2 with TRBJ1-6, with the D gene uncertain. The DNA sequence is given as TGTGCCAGCAGCACCGGGGATTCACCCCTCCACTTT. Translated, it gives CASSTGDSPLHF. Full variable domain (CDR3 extended with the reference TRBV7-2 and TRBJ1-6 proteins): GAGVSQSPSNKVTEKGKDVELRCDPISGHTALYWYRQSLGQGLEFLIYFQGNSAPDKSGLPSDRFSAERTGGSVSTLTIQRTQQEDSAVYLCASSTGDSPLHFGNGTRLTVT.